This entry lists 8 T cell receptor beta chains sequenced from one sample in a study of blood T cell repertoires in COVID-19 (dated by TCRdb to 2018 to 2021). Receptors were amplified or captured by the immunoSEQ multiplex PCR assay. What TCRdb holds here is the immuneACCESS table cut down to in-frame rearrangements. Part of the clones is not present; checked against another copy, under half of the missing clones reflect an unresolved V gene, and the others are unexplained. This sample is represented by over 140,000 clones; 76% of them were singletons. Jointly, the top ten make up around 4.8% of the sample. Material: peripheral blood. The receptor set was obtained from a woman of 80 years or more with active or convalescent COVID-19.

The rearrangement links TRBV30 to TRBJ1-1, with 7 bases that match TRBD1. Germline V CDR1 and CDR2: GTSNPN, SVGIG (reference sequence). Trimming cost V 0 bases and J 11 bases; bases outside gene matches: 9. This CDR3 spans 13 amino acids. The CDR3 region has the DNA TGTGCCTGGAGTGTATCGAGGCAGGGGGAGGCTTTCTTT. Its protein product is CAWSVSRQGEAFF.

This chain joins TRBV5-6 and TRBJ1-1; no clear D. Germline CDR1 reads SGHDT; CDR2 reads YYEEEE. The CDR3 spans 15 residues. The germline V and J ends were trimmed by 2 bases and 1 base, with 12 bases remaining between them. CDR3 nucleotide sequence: TGTGCCAGCAGCTTCCCCCGCGGAGAGAACACTGAAGCTTTCTTT. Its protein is CASSFPRGENTEAFF.

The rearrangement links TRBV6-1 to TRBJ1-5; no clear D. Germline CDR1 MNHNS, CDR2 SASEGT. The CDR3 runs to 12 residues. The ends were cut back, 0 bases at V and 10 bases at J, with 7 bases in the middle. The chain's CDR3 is CASSEARQPQHF. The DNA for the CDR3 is TGTGCCAGCAGTGAAGCGCGGCAACCCCAGCATTTT.

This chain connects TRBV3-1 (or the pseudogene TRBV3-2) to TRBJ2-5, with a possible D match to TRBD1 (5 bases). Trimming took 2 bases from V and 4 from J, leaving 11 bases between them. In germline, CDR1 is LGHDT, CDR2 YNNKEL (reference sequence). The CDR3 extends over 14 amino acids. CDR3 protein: CASSQRGSGETQYF. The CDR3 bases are TGTGCCAGCAGCCAAAGGGGATCGGGAGAGACCCAGTACTTC.

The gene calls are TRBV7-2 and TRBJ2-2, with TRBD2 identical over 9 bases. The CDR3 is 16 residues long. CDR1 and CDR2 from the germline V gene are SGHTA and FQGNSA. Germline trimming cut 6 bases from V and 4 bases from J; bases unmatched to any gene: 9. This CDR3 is CASRGGGLASTGELFF. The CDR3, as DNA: TGTGCCAGCAGGGGGGGTGGACTAGCGTCCACCGGGGAGCTGTTTTTT.

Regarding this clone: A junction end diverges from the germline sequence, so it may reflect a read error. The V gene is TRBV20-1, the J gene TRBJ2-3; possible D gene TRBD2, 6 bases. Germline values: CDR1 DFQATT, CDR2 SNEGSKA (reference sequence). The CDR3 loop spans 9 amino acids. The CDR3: CTVEGVLNF. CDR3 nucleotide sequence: TGCACGGTGGAGGGAGTGTTGAATTTT.

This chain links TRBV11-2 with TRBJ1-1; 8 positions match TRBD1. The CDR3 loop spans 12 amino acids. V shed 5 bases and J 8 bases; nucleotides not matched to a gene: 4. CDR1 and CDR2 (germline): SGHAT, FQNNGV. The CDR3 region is CASSDRDREAFF. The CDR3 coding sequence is TGTGCCAGCAGCGACAGGGACAGGGAAGCTTTCTTT.

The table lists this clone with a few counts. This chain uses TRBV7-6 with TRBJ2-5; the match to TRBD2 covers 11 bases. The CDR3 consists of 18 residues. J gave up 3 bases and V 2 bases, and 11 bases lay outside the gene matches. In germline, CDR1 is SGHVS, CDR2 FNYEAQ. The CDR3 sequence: CASSLYPPQLAGEETQYF. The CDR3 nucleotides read TGTGCCAGCAGCTTATATCCACCTCAACTAGCGGGGGAAGAGACCCAGTACTTC.